Presented here are 31 T cell receptor beta chains from one specimen sequenced in a study of T cells after yellow fever vaccination. TCRdb passed the 5' RACE reads through MiXCR, listing each CDR3 protein once. The table includes some 390,000 distinct CDR3 sequences, 18% detected once. Sample: PBMCs, taken before the yellow fever booster vaccination. The receptor set was obtained from a man between 18 and 29 years old who received the YFV17D yellow fever vaccine.

This clonotype occurred a few times. J is TRBJ2-3 and V is TRBV5-1; D is undetermined. Germline V gives CDR1 SGHRS, CDR2 YFSETQ. The ends were cut back, 2 bases at V and 6 bases at J, with 7 bases in the middle. The CDR3 totals 12 residues. The CDR3 nucleotides read TGCGCCAGCAGCTTTAATGAGGATACGCAGTATTTT. Protein sequence: CASSFNEDTQYF.

This clonotype was counted only a few times. The chain recombines TRBV29-1 with TRBJ1-1; D may be TRBD1 (6 bases). The CDR3 totals 14 residues. With 5 bases removed from V and 1 base from J, the gap between germline ends came to 14 bases. Germline V gives CDR1 SQVTM, CDR2 ANQGSEA. The CDR3 DNA reads as TGCAGCGTTAATAACAGGGCCAAGAACACTGAAGCTTTCTTT. Translating gives CSVNNRAKNTEAFF.

CDR3 sequence reads: CSVGTVTEQYV. For the CDR3, the DNA is TGCAGCGTTGGCACAGTAACCGAGCAGTACGTC. The chain carries TRBV29-1 and TRBJ2-7; unclear D gene. CDR1 and CDR2 from the germline V gene are SQVTM and ANQGSEA. V dropped 4 bases and J dropped 6 bases, with 10 bases sitting between them. CDR3 length: 11 amino acids.

The chain carries TRBV5-1 and TRBJ2-5; tentative D call: TRBD2 (6 bases). Germline values: CDR1 SGHRS, CDR2 YFSETQ. The CDR3 contains 14 residues. With 7 bases removed from V and 2 bases from J, the gap between germline ends came to 15 bases. CDR3: CASFRGSPQETQYF. CDR3 DNA: TGCGCCAGCTTCCGGGGGAGCCCTCAAGAGACCCAGTACTTC. The variable domain in full, completed from reference TRBV5-1 and TRBJ2-5, reads KAGVTQTPRYLIKTRGQQVTLSCSPISGHRSVSWYQQTPGQGLQFLFEYFSETQRNKGNFPGRFSGRQFSNSRSEMNVSTLELGDSALYLCASFRGSPQETQYFGPGTRLLVL.

This clonotype was picked up a small number of times. V usage is TRBV29-1 and J usage is TRBJ1-1, with D hard to call. Trimming cost V 7 bases and J 1 base, with 4 bases left between them. The CDR3 totals 10 residues. Germline CDR1 and CDR2: SQVTM and ANQGSEA. In DNA form, the CDR3 reads TGCAGCGCACAGAACACTGAAGCTTTCTTT. It codes for CSAQNTEAFF.

This clonotype was observed a handful of times. This rearrangement joins TRBV7-2 to TRBJ1-1; perhaps TRBD1 as D (5 bases). Germline values: CDR1 SGHTA, CDR2 FQGNSA. CDR3 length equals 14 residues. V shed 4 bases and J shed 0 bases, with 9 bases lying between them. The CDR3 region is CASSSGPMNTEAFF. CDR3 sequence (DNA): TGTGCCAGCAGCTCGGGGCCGATGAACACTGAAGCTTTCTTT. Filled out from reference TRBV7-2 and TRBJ1-1, the complete variable domain reads GAGVSQSPSNKVTEKGKDVELRCDPISGHTALYWYRQSLGQGLEFLIYFQGNSAPDKSGLPSDRFSAERTGGSVSTLTIQRTQQEDSAVYLCASSSGPMNTEAFFGQGTRLTVV.

The chain couples TRBV6-5 to TRBJ2-3, with 7 bases identical to TRBD2. The V gene end was trimmed by 2 bases and the J gene end by 0 bases; junction bases not matched to a gene: 2. The germline V gene encodes CDR1 MNHEY and CDR2 SVGAGI. The CDR3 covers 15 residues. The CDR3 DNA reads TGTGCCAGCAGTTACGGAGCGGGGAGCACAGATACGCAGTATTTT. It specifies CASSYGAGSTDTQYF.

The chain combines TRBV7-8 with TRBJ1-1; D possibly corresponds to TRBD1 (5 bases). This CDR3 is 17 amino acids long. CDR1 SGHVS and CDR2 FQNEAQ come from the germline V gene. V was trimmed by 5 bases and J by 0 bases, leaving 19 bases between them. DNA for the CDR3: TGTGCCAGCAGCCTAGGGGTCACGATCTTGATGAACACTGAAGCTTTCTTT. Translated, it gives CASSLGVTILMNTEAFF.

The chain couples TRBV5-1 to TRBJ1-2; D is perhaps TRBD1 (5 bases). The CDR3 is 12 amino acids. Germline V lookup: CDR1 SGHRS, CDR2 YFSETQ. V gave up 0 bases and J gave up 8 bases, with 8 bases separating them. As DNA, the CDR3 is TGCGCCAGCAGCTTGGGGGGCGGCGGCTACACCTTC. Translated: CASSLGGGGYTF. The full variable domain, in which reference TRBV5-1 and TRBJ1-2 provide the parts outside the CDR3, is KAGVTQTPRYLIKTRGQQVTLSCSPISGHRSVSWYQQTPGQGLQFLFEYFSETQRNKGNFPGRFSGRQFSNSRSEMNVSTLELGDSALYLCASSLGGGGYTFGSGTRLTVV.

Only one count was recorded for this clonotype. This rearrangement joins TRBV6-5 to TRBJ1-5, with 7 bases lining up with TRBD1. With V trimmed by 8 bases and J by 3 bases, 7 bases remained unmatched. Germline CDR1 MNHEY, CDR2 SVGAGI. CDR3 size: 14 residues. CDR3 protein: CASRTGDPNQPQHF. The DNA of the CDR3 is TGTGCCAGCCGCACAGGGGACCCCAATCAGCCCCAGCATTTT.

This clonotype was seen a handful of times. V usage is TRBV4-1 and J usage is TRBJ1-2, with D perhaps TRBD1 (5 bases). Looked up from germline, CDR1 is MGHRA and CDR2 is YSYEKL. V shed 2 bases and J shed 7 bases, with 14 bases lying between them. This CDR3 region has 14 residues. CDR3 DNA sequence: TGCGCCAGCAGCCAACCGGGCTTCGGGACTGGCTACACCTTC. Translating gives CASSQPGFGTGYTF.

The V and J genes are TRBV12-3 or TRBV12-4 and TRBJ1-1; maybe TRBD1 (6 bases). The V end was cut by 6 bases, the J end by 2 bases, with 16 bases between. The CDR3 totals 15 residues. The DNA for the CDR3 is TGTGCCAGCAGCTCAGGGGTCCGGAAAAACACTGAAGCTTTCTTT. Translation gives CASSSGVRKNTEAFF.

The CDR3 region has the DNA TGCGCCAGCAGCCAAGATCCGGACAGGGCTGGCACTGAAGCTTTCTTT. This codes for CASSQDPDRAGTEAFF. The rearrangement joins TRBV4-3 to TRBJ1-1; 8 nucleotides line up with TRBD1. The germline V gene encodes CDR1 LGHNA and CDR2 YSLEER. The CDR3 covers 16 residues. The V and J ends lost 0 bases and 4 bases, in that order; junction bases with no gene match: 7.

This chain joins TRBV4-1 and TRBJ1-6; possibly TRBD1 for D (5 bases). CDR3 size: 15 residues. V shed 6 bases and J shed 10 bases, with 19 bases lying between them. In germline, CDR1 is MGHRA, CDR2 YSYEKL. CDR3 in DNA: TGCGCCAGCAGAAACCCAGGGCGGACGGTATCACCCCTCCACTTT. Residues: CASRNPGRTVSPLHF.

The chain joins TRBV27 to TRBJ1-5; D remains ambiguous. Germline CDR1 MNHEY, CDR2 SMNVEV (reference sequence). Deletions cut 5 bases from V and 2 bases from J, with 13 bases between. The CDR3 consists of 15 residues. The CDR3 here is CASSPAPRGNQPQHF. As DNA, the CDR3 is TGTGCCAGCAGTCCGGCCCCTCGGGGCAATCAGCCCCAGCATTTT.

In this sample, this clonotype turned up a few times. The chain employs TRBV4-3 and TRBJ2-3; 8 bases line up with TRBD2. The V gene end was trimmed by 2 bases and the J gene end by 4 bases; junction bases not matched to a gene: 8. The CDR3 consists of 16 residues. The V gene's germline CDR1 is LGHNA and CDR2 YSLEER. This CDR3 is CASSQLGRGEADTQYF. CDR3 sequence (DNA): TGCGCCAGCAGCCAACTTGGGCGGGGGGAGGCAGATACGCAGTATTTT.

This chain connects TRBV20-1 to TRBJ2-2, with D unclear. Germline V gives CDR1 DFQATT, CDR2 SNEGSKA (reference sequence). CDR3 length: 13 residues. Deletions cut 2 bases from V and 0 bases from J, with 4 bases between. The CDR3 nucleotides read TGCAGTGCTAGAAAGCCGAACACCGGGGAGCTGTTTTTT. Residues: CSARKPNTGELFF.

The chain employs TRBV6-6 and TRBJ2-3, with D perhaps being TRBD1 or TRBD2 (5 bases each). Trimming removed 6 bases from V and 1 base from J, with 20 bases in between. In germline, CDR1 is MNHNY, CDR2 SVGAGI (reference sequence). The CDR3 is 17 residues long. The CDR3 sequence: CASRRVAGQEGTDTQYF. In DNA, the CDR3 is TGTGCCAGCAGGAGAGTTGCAGGGCAGGAGGGCACAGATACGCAGTATTTT.

The sample holds a few counts of this clonotype. The gene calls are TRBV4-3 and TRBJ2-1; D gene unclear. Germline-derived CDR1 and CDR2 are LGHNA and YSLEER. The CDR3 loop spans 13 amino acids. V was clipped by 2 bases and J by 8 bases, with 10 bases between them. The CDR3 is CASSQLARDEQFF. DNA of the CDR3: TGCGCCAGCAGCCAACTCGCCAGAGATGAGCAGTTCTTC.

The chain links TRBV5-1 to TRBJ1-1; 8 bases agree with TRBD1. V lost 4 bases and J lost 1; bases outside the gene matches: 3. CDR1 is SGHRS, CDR2 YFSETQ, per germline. CDR3 length: 14 amino acids. The CDR3 region is CASSMQGANTEAFF. The DNA for the CDR3 is TGCGCCAGCAGCATGCAGGGGGCGAACACTGAAGCTTTCTTT.

This sequence joins TRBV6-5 and TRBJ2-3; TRBD2 matches 15 bases. Germline CDR1 MNHEY, CDR2 SVGAGI. The CDR3 is 18 residues long. Losses at the gene ends were 1 base for V and 2 bases for J; bases not matched to a gene: 4. The DNA of the CDR3 is TGTGCCAGCAGTTACTGGGGACTAGCGGGGGGCGACACAGATACGCAGTATTTT. Encoded protein: CASSYWGLAGGDTDTQYF.

This clonotype was detected a few times. CDR3 amino acids: CSAAGTGGEDIQYF. The CDR3 nucleotides are TGCAGTGCAGCCGGGACAGGGGGTGAGGACATTCAGTACTTC. This chain uses TRBV20-1 with TRBJ2-4; TRBD1 aligns across 11 bases. CDR3 size: 14 residues. CDR1 and CDR2 (germline): DFQATT, SNEGSKA (reference sequence). After removal of 6 bases from V and 8 bases from J, the junction contained 9 bases not matched to a gene.

This clonotype was observed many times. The chain couples TRBV7-9 to TRBJ2-5; 9 bases align to TRBD2. J was trimmed by 2 bases and V by 1 base; bases with no gene match: 8. The CDR3 totals 17 residues. The germline CDR1 and CDR2 sequences are SEHNR and FQNEAQ (reference sequence). The DNA for the CDR3 is TGTGCCAGCAGCTTAGTGAGTAGCGGGGGTGTTCAAGAGACCCAGTACTTC. This translates into CASSLVSSGGVQETQYF.

This chain connects TRBV5-6 to TRBJ1-4; D is undetermined. V was pared by 6 bases and J by 0 bases, with 12 bases between. The CDR3 sequence is 15 residues long. Germline assignment: CDR1 SGHDT and CDR2 YYEEEE. The DNA of the CDR3 is TGTGCCAGCACTCAGACACCTGCAACTAATGAAAAACTGTTTTTT. It yields the protein CASTQTPATNEKLFF.

V is TRBV4-1 and J is TRBJ1-1; no reliable D call. CDR3 size: 16 residues. With 0 bases removed from V and 0 bases from J, the gap between germline ends came to 11 bases. Germline V gene data show CDR1 as MGHRA and CDR2 as YSYEKL. CDR3 nucleotides: TGCGCCAGCAGCCAAGATATGTGGGGAATGAACACTGAAGCTTTCTTT. Translation: CASSQDMWGMNTEAFF.

This clonotype was observed a few times. J is TRBJ1-3 and V is TRBV10-3, with TRBD1 as a possible D gene (5 bases). Trimming cost V 7 bases and J 0 bases, with 7 bases left between them. The CDR3 length is 13 residues. From germline, CDR1 is ENHRY and CDR2 SYGVKD. This CDR3 is CAIMDTSGNTIYF. CDR3 bases: TGTGCCATCATGGACACCTCTGGAAACACCATATATTTT.

The V and J genes are TRBV20-1 and TRBJ1-2; D is unresolved. The germline CDR1 and CDR2 sequences are DFQATT and SNEGSKA (reference sequence). The CDR3 covers 15 residues. The V and J ends lost 1 base and 2 bases respectively, with 14 bases between them. CDR3: CSARVSIGVNYGYTF. Written as DNA, the CDR3 is TGCAGTGCTAGAGTGTCTATAGGAGTAAACTATGGCTACACCTTC.

The CDR3: CASSYPTATGEKLFF. The DNA of the CDR3 is TGTGCCAGCAGTTACCCGACAGCGACAGGGGAAAAACTGTTTTTT. V is TRBV6-6 and J is TRBJ1-4, with 7 bases that match TRBD1. This CDR3 comprises 15 residues. Germline CDR1 and CDR2: MNHNY and SVGAGI (reference sequence). V shed 2 bases and J 8 bases; nucleotides not matched to a gene: 8.

This chain uses TRBV7-2 with TRBJ2-3; 8 bases align to TRBD2. The ends lost 5 bases at V and 1 base at J; junction bases unmatched: 5. The CDR3 is 15 residues long. Germline CDR1 SGHTA, CDR2 FQGNSA. For the CDR3, the DNA is TGTGCCAGCAGCAAGCGGGGGATCGGCACAGATACGCAGTATTTT. This gives the protein CASSKRGIGTDTQYF.

This sequence joins TRBV29-1 and TRBJ2-1; 12 nucleotides agree with TRBD1. The CDR3 consists of 14 residues. Germline values: CDR1 SQVTM, CDR2 ANQGSEA. The V and J ends lost 5 bases and 5 bases, in that order; junction bases with no gene match: 4. The CDR3, as DNA: TGCAGCGTTAGGGACAGGGGGCTCGACAATGAGCAGTTCTTC. Protein sequence: CSVRDRGLDNEQFF.

The table lists this clonotype with a few counts. This chain joins TRBV5-5 and TRBJ1-1, with D uncertain. The CDR3 consists of 12 residues. Germline-derived CDR1 and CDR2 are SGHKS and YYEKEE (reference sequence). Deletions cut 0 bases from V and 7 bases from J, with 7 bases between. Here the CDR3 reads CASSLGVVEAFF. The CDR3 DNA reads TGTGCCAGCAGCTTGGGAGTGGTTGAAGCTTTCTTT.